This TCR beta chain was identified during a study of T cell responses to AZD1222 COVID-19 vaccine. Study-wide results and caveats: Sampling that yielded the repertoires occurred only after the peak T cell response.

Notes on this clone: The target antigen is unknown.

TCRdb's copy holds only in-frame clones and misses some; the assay was immunoSEQ multiplex PCR. Of 180,000 or so clones in the sample, 92% were seen once. V was pared by 6 bases and J by 3 bases, with 20 bases between. There are 16 residues in the CDR3. The V gene's germline CDR1 is SGHDT and CDR2 YYEEEE. The sequenced sample was peripheral blood, obtained 28 days after the second AZD1222 dose. The TCR sequence derives from an adult who received the AZD1222 COVID-19 vaccine. This chain connects TRBV5-6 to TRBJ2-3; D remains ambiguous. The CDR3 region is CASTTRDFSWTDTQYF. The CDR3 DNA reads as TGTGCCAGCACCACTCGTGACTTTTCATGGACAGATACGCAGTATTTT. Full variable domain (remainder filled in from reference TRBV5-6 and TRBJ2-3): DAGVTQSPTHLIKTRGQQVTLRCSPKSGHDTVSWYQQALGQGPQFIFQYYEEEERQRGNFPDRFSGHQFPNYSSELNVNALLLGDSALYLCASTTRDFSWTDTQYFGPGTRLTVL.